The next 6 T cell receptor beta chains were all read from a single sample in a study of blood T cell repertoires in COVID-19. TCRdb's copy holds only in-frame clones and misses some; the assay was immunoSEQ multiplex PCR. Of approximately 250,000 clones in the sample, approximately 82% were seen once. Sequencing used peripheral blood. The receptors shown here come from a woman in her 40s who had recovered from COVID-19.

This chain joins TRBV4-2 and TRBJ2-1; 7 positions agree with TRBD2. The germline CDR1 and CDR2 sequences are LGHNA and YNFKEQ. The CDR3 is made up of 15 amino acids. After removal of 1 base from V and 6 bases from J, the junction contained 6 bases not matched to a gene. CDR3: CASSQVQAGSNEQFF. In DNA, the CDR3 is TGTGCCAGCAGCCAAGTGCAAGCGGGGAGCAATGAGCAGTTCTTC.

CDR3 in amino acids: CAISFGIGQGRNTIYF. Here the CDR3 DNA reads TGTGCCATCAGTTTCGGAATTGGACAGGGACGAAACACCATATATTTT. This chain connects TRBV10-3 to TRBJ1-3; 8 positions match TRBD1. The junction had 11 bases not matched to a gene; V was cut back by 5 bases and J by 5 bases. Germline lookup yields CDR1 ENHRY and CDR2 SYGVKD. The CDR3 is 16 amino acids.

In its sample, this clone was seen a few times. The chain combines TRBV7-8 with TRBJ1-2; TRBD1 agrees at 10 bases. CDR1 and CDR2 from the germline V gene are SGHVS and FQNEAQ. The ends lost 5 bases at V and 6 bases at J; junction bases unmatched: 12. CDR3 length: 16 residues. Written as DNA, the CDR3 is TGTGCCAGCAGCACCTACAGACAGGGGGCGCTTGATGGCTACACCTTC. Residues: CASSTYRQGALDGYTF.

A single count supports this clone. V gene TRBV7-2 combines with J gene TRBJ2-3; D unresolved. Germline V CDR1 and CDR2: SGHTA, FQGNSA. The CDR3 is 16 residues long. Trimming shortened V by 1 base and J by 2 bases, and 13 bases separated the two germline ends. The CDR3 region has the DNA TGTGCCAGCAGCTTAGGCCCCCCAGGTTACACAGATACGCAGTATTTT. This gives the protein CASSLGPPGYTDTQYF.

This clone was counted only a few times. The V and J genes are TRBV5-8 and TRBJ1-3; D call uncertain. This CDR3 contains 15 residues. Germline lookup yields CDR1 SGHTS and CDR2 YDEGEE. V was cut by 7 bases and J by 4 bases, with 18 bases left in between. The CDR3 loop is CASSPRVHGGNTIYF. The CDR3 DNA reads TGTGCCAGCTCTCCCCGGGTCCATGGAGGAAACACCATATATTTT.

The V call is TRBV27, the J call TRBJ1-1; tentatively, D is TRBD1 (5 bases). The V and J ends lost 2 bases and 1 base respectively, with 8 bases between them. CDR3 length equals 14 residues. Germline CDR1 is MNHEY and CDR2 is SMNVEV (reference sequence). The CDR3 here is CASSLGHPNTEAFF. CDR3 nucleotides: TGTGCCAGCAGTTTAGGACACCCGAACACTGAAGCTTTCTTT.